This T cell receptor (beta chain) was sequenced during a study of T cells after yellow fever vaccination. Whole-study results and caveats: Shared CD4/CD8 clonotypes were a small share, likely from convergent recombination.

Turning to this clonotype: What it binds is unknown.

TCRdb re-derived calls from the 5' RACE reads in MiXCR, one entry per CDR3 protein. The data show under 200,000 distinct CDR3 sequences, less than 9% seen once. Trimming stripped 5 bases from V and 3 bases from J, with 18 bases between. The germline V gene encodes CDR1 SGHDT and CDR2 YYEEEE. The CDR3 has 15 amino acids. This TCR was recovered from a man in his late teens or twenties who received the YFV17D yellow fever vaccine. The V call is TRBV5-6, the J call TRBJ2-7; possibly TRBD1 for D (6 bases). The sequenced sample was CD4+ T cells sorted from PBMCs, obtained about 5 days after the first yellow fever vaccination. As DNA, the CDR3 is TGTGCCAGCAGTTCGGCCCAACAGGGATTCTACGAGCAGTACTTC. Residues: CASSSAQQGFYEQYF.